The 5 T cell receptor beta chains reported below all come from one sample, sequenced in a study of T cells in women clearing cervical HPV infection. The assay was immunoSEQ multiplex PCR, and TCRdb's table has in-frame clones only and misses some. In total, the table holds under 35,000 clones. The specimen was blood buffy coat. The receptors come from a woman aged 18 to 75 with a cervical HPV16 infection that either progressed to CIN3+ or cleared (not recorded which).

Concerning this clone itself: Sequencing ends 3 residues short of the CDR3 end; the germline J gene provides the rest. The V and J genes are TRBV6-1 and TRBJ2-1; possibly TRBD2 for D (7 bases). The CDR3 loop spans 16 amino acids. CDR1 and CDR2 from the germline V gene are MNHNS and SASEGT. Between the trimmed V and J ends, which lost 1 base and 6 bases, there was a span of 16 bases. Partial CDR3 DNA: TGTGCCAGCAGTGAAGAGGGGGGGACCGGGGCCAATGAG. Its protein product is CASSEEGGTGANE. The entire CDR3 protein reads CASSEEGGTGANEQFF.

Regarding this clone: The read terminates 3 residues before the CDR3 end, so the remaining end is supplied by the germline J gene. The chain joins TRBV7-8 to TRBJ1-1; TRBD1 agrees at 7 bases. This CDR3 is 14 amino acids long. V shed 6 bases, J shed 7 bases, and the junction held 11 bases outside the gene matches. Per the germline V gene, CDR1 is SGHVS and CDR2 is FQNEAQ. The chain's CDR3 is CASRADREIGEAFF. The CDR3 DNA, read in part, is TGTGCCAGCAGAGCAGACAGGGAGATTGGTGAA.

About this clone itself: The read finishes 3 residues shy of the CDR3 end, and the germline J gene is used to complete it. The gene calls are TRBV7-9 and TRBJ2-5; D possibly corresponds to TRBD1 (5 bases). The CDR3 is made up of 14 amino acids. V lost 4 bases to trimming and J lost 5 bases, with 14 bases between them. CDR1 SEHNR and CDR2 FQNEAQ come from the germline V gene (reference sequence). The chain's CDR3 is CASSSGAPSETQYF. The sequenced CDR3 bases are TGTGCCAGCAGCTCTGGGGCCCCGAGTGAGACC. Supplemented by reference TRBV7-9 and TRBJ2-5, the full variable domain reads DTGVSQNPRHKITKRGQNVTFRCDPISEHNRLYWYRQTLGQGPEFLTYFQNEAQLEKSRLLSDRFSAERPKGSFSTLEIQRTEQGDSAMYLCASSSGAPSETQYFGPGTRLLVL.

With respect to this clone: The DNA ends 3 residues before the CDR3 does, and the rest of the CDR3 is filled in from the germline J gene. The genes are TRBV12-3 or TRBV12-4 and TRBJ2-7; a possible D gene is TRBD2 (6 bases). V dropped 6 bases and J dropped 6 bases, with 15 bases sitting between them. This CDR3 comprises 13 residues. The DNA read from the CDR3 is TGTGCCAGCAGCCCCAGGGACTTCGGCGAG. Translation: CASSPRDFGE. The CDR3 as a whole reads CASSPRDFGEQYF.

As concerns this clone: The CDR3 end lies 3 residues beyond the end of the read and is filled in from the germline J gene. The V and J genes are TRBV20-1 and TRBJ2-7, with unresolved D. Germline CDR1 reads DFQATT; CDR2 reads SNEGSKA (reference sequence). Trimming pared 5 bases from V and 0 bases from J, leaving 14 bases between. This CDR3 region has 14 residues. The CDR3 bases that were read are TGCAGTGCTCTATTAGAGTTAAGCTCCTACGAG. Its protein is CSALLELSSYE. The whole CDR3 reads CSALLELSSYEQYF.